The 10 T cell receptor beta chains in this list originate from one sample, sequenced in a study of blood T cell repertoires in COVID-19. The table came from immunoSEQ multiplex PCR; TCRdb's copy has only in-frame clones and leaves some out. The table records about 150,000 clones, roughly 89% of them present only once. The sequenced sample consisted of peripheral blood. These receptor sequences come from a middle-aged man with acute or convalescent COVID-19.

The V gene is TRBV4-2, the J gene TRBJ1-1; D unclear. V was shortened by 4 bases and J by 5 bases, with 20 bases between the two germline ends. The CDR3 is 16 residues long. Looked up from germline, CDR1 is LGHNA and CDR2 is YNFKEQ. This chain's CDR3 is CASSRGREGSGTEAFF. CDR3 DNA: TGTGCCAGCAGCCGAGGGCGTGAGGGAAGCGGGACTGAAGCTTTCTTT.

This clone was seen once. The chain recombines TRBV7-8 with TRBJ1-3; D is ambiguous. Trimming pared 4 bases from V and 3 bases from J, leaving 16 bases between. The CDR3 has 16 residues. Per the germline V gene, CDR1 is SGHVS and CDR2 is FQNEAQ. CDR3 sequence: CASSYRGAGFGNTIYF. CDR3 nucleotides: TGTGCCAGCAGCTATAGAGGCGCGGGGTTTGGAAACACCATATATTTT.

V gene TRBV7-9 combines with J gene TRBJ2-6; the D gene is possibly TRBD1 (5 bases). The CDR3 length is 18 residues. Between the trimmed V and J ends, which lost 4 bases and 0 bases, there was a span of 16 bases. Germline CDR1 SEHNR, CDR2 FQNEAQ (reference sequence). The DNA of the CDR3 is TGTGCCAGCAGCTACAGGCGCTCCGGAACCTCTGGGGCCAACGTCCTGACTTTC. Its protein is CASSYRRSGTSGANVLTF. The variable domain in full, completed from reference TRBV7-9 and TRBJ2-6, reads DTGVSQNPRHKITKRGQNVTFRCDPISEHNRLYWYRQTLGQGPEFLTYFQNEAQLEKSRLLSDRFSAERPKGSFSTLEIQRTEQGDSAMYLCASSYRRSGTSGANVLTFGAGSRLTVL.

The J gene is TRBJ1-2, the V gene TRBV27, with D possibly matching TRBD1 (6 bases). V was pared by 5 bases and J by 8 bases, with 15 bases between. Germline CDR1 is MNHEY and CDR2 is SMNVEV (reference sequence). The CDR3 has 13 residues. CDR3 residues: CASSPAGGGGYTF. The DNA for the CDR3 is TGTGCCAGCAGTCCCGCTGGGGGGGGCGGCTACACCTTC.

This chain connects TRBV7-9 to TRBJ2-1; 9 positions match TRBD1. CDR1 is SEHNR and CDR2 is FQNEAQ in the germline V gene (reference sequence). After removal of 5 bases from V and 7 bases from J, the junction contained 15 bases not matched to a gene. The CDR3 runs to 17 residues. The CDR3 spells CASSKDRGWEGPNEQFF. The CDR3 DNA reads TGTGCCAGCAGCAAGGACAGGGGATGGGAGGGCCCAAATGAGCAGTTCTTC. The full variable domain, completed using reference TRBV7-9 and TRBJ2-1, is DTGVSQNPRHKITKRGQNVTFRCDPISEHNRLYWYRQTLGQGPEFLTYFQNEAQLEKSRLLSDRFSAERPKGSFSTLEIQRTEQGDSAMYLCASSKDRGWEGPNEQFFGPGTRLTVL.

The rearrangement uses TRBV15 and TRBJ1-5; 7 positions agree with TRBD1. CDR1 LNHNV and CDR2 YYDKDF come from the germline V gene (reference sequence). The trim removed 0 bases at V and 5 bases at J, leaving 7 bases unmatched. This CDR3 region has 16 residues. As DNA, the CDR3 is TGTGCCACCAGCAGAGATGCAGGGACAGTACATCAGCCCCAGCATTTT. Translation gives CATSRDAGTVHQPQHF.

Regarding this clone: At one of its ends the junction is not consistent with the germline gene, which may arise from a read error. The CDR3 nucleotides read TGTGCTAGCAGCCAGGATCTGAGTGGCTACAATGAGCAGTTCTTC. It is translated as CASSQDLSGYNEQFF. The rearrangement uses TRBV7-7 and TRBJ2-1; D is uncertain. Germline V gene data show CDR1 as SSHAT and CDR2 as FNYEAQ (reference sequence). The CDR3 has 15 amino acids.

This chain connects TRBV7-9 to TRBJ2-3, with 7 bases matching TRBD1. From germline, CDR1 is SEHNR and CDR2 FQNEAQ (reference sequence). With V trimmed by 3 bases and J by 2 bases, 8 bases remained unmatched. This CDR3 region has 16 residues. The CDR3, as DNA: TGTGCCAGCAGCTTGGGGGACAGCCAACTCACAGATACGCAGTATTTT. It specifies CASSLGDSQLTDTQYF.

This clone appeared once. CDR3 nucleotides: TGTGCCAGCAGTCGGTCTTACTCTTCCACAGATACGCAGTATTTT. This codes for CASSRSYSSTDTQYF. The chain is built from TRBV6-5 and TRBJ2-3; no clear D gene. The CDR3 consists of 15 residues. The V gene's germline CDR1 is MNHEY and CDR2 SVGAGI. The V end was cut by 5 bases, the J end by 2 bases, with 14 bases between.

This clone showed up just a few times. The chain employs TRBV6-5 and TRBJ2-7, with 8 bases identical to TRBD1. The V segment lost 8 bases and the J segment 6 bases; nucleotides outside the gene matches: 12. This CDR3 has 14 residues. The germline V gene has CDR1 MNHEY and CDR2 SVGAGI. CDR3 bases: TGTGCCAGCGCGTCGCGGACAGGGCTCTCCGAGCAGTACGTC. It translates to CASASRTGLSEQYV.